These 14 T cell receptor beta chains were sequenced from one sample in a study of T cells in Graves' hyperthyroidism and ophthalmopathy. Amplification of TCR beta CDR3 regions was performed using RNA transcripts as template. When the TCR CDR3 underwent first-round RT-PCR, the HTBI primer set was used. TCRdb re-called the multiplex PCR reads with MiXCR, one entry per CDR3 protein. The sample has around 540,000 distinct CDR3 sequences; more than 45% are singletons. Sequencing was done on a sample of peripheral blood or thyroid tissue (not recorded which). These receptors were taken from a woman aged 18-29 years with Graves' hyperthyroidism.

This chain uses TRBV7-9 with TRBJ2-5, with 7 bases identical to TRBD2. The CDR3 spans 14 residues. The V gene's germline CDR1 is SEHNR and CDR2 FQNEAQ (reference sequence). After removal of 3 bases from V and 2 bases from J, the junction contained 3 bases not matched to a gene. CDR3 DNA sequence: TGTGCCAGCAGCTTGGGAGGGCATCAAGAGACCCAGTACTTC. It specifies CASSLGGHQETQYF.

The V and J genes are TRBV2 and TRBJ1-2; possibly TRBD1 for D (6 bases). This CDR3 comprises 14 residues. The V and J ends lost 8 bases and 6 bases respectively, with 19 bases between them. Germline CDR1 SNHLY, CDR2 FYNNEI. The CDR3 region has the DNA TGTGCCAGCCTTGGCACCAGGGGCAGGGATGGCTACACCTTC. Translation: CASLGTRGRDGYTF.

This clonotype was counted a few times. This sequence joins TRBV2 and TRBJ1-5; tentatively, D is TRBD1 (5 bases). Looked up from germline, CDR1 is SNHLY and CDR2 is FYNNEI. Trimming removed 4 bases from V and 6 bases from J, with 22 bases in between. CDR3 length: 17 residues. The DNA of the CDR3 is TGTGCCAGCAGTGGTCCCGAGGGCCGGGAGAGGGGTCAGCCCCAGCATTTT. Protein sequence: CASSGPEGRERGQPQHF.

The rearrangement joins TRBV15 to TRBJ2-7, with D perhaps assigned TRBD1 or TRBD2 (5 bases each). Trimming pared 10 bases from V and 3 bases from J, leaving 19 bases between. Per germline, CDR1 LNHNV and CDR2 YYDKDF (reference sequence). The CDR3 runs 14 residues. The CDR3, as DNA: TGTGCCAGCAGTAACCGGGACCGGCGCTACGAGCAGTACTTC. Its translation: CASSNRDRRYEQYF.

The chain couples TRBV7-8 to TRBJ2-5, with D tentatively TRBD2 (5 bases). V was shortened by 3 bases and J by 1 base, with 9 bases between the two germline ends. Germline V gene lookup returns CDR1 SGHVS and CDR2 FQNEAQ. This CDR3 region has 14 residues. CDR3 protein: CASSLGAFQETQYF. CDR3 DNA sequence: TGTGCCAGCAGCTTGGGAGCGTTCCAAGAGACCCAGTACTTC.

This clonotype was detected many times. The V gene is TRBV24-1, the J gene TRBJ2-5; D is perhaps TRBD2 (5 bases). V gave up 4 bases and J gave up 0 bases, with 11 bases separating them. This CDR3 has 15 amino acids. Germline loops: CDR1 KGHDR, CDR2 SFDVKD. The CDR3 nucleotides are TGTGCCACCAGTGACTCGGCGGGTGACCAAGAGACCCAGTACTTC. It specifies CATSDSAGDQETQYF.

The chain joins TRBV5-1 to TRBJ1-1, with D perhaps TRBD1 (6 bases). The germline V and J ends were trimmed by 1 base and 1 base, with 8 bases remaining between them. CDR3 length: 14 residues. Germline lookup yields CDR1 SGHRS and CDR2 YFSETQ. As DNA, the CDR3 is TGCGCCAGCAGCTTGCAGGGACAGAACACTGAAGCTTTCTTT. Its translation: CASSLQGQNTEAFF.

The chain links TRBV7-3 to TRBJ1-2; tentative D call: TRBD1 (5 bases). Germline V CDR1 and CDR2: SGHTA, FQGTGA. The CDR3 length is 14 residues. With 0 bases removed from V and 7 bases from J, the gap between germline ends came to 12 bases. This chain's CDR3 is CASSLTQGEPGYTF. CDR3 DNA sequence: TGTGCCAGCAGCTTAACACAAGGGGAGCCTGGCTACACCTTC.

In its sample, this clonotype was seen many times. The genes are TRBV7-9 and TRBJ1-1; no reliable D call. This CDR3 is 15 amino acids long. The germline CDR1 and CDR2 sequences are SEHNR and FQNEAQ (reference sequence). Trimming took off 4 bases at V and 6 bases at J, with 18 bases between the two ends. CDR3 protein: CASSSPSKLRAEAFF. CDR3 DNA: TGTGCCAGCAGCTCTCCAAGCAAGCTGAGGGCTGAAGCTTTCTTT.

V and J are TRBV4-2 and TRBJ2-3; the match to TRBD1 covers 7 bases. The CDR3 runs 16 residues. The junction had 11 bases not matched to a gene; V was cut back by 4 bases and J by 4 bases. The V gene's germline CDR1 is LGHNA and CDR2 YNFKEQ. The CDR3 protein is CASSPRQGRRPDTQYF. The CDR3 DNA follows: TGTGCCAGCAGCCCCCGACAGGGTAGGAGGCCAGATACGCAGTATTTT.

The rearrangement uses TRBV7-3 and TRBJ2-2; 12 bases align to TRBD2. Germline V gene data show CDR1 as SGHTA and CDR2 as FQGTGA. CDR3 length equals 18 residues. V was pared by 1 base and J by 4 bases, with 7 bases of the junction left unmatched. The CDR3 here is CASSLNALAGGRTGELFF. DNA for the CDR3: TGTGCCAGCAGCTTAAATGCGCTAGCGGGAGGGCGCACCGGGGAGCTGTTTTTT.

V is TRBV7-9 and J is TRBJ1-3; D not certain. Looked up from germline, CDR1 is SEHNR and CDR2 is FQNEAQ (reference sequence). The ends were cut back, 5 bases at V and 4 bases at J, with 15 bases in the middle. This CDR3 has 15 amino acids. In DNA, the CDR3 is TGTGCCAGCAGCGGATGGGCGGCCTTGGGAAACACCATATATTTT. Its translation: CASSGWAALGNTIYF. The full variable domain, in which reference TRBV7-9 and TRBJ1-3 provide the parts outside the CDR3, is DTGVSQNPRHKITKRGQNVTFRCDPISEHNRLYWYRQTLGQGPEFLTYFQNEAQLEKSRLLSDRFSAERPKGSFSTLEIQRTEQGDSAMYLCASSGWAALGNTIYFGEGSWLTVV.

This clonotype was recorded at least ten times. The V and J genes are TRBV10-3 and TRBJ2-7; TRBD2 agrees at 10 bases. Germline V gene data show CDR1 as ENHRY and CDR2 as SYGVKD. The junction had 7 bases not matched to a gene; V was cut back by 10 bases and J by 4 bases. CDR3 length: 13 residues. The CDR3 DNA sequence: TGTGCCACTCAGCGGGAGGGGAATTACGAGCAGTACTTC. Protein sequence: CATQREGNYEQYF.

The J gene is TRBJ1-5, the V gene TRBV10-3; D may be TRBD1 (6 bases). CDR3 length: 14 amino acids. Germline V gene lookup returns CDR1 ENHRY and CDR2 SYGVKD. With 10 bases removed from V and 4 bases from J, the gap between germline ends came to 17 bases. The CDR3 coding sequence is TGTGCCAGTCTGGGGGGCACTCCTAATCAGCCCCAGCATTTT. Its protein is CASLGGTPNQPQHF.